This is a list of T cell receptor beta chains from one sample in a study of response to subunit inactivated influenza vaccine. TCRdb reprocessed the RT-PCR reads via MiXCR and lists one record per CDR3 protein. This sample has about 300,000 distinct CDR3 sequences; about a fifth occur once, and the top ten carry 9.5% to 13%. Sample: PBMCs from blood, taken 21 months after vaccination. Every receptor here comes from a man between 50 and 75 years old who received an inactivated influenza vaccine. The CDR3 runs from the conserved cysteine through the conserved F or W. Each record gives: clone size, D gene, J gene, V gene, CDR3 protein, CDR3 DNA. D genes are given only for firm matches. Rows give clone size only sometimes, using once, few, many, or a class for an expanded clone.

clone size: few
D gene: -
J gene: TRBJ2-5
V gene: TRBV12-3/TRBV12-4
CDR3 protein: CASSPPAVQETQYF
CDR3 DNA: TGTGCCAGCAGTCCGCCGGCGGTCCAAGAGACCCAGTACTTC

clone size: -
D gene: -
J gene: TRBJ2-5
V gene: TRBV12-5
CDR3 protein: CASGLSDRAGGETQYF
CDR3 DNA: TGTGCTAGTGGTTTGTCGGACAGGGCGGGAGGAGAGACCCAGTACTTC

clone size: many
D gene: TRBD1
J gene: TRBJ2-2
V gene: TRBV25-1
CDR3 protein: CASSQDRGGTGELFF
CDR3 DNA: TGTGCCAGCAGTCAGGACAGGGGAGGAACCGGGGAGCTGTTTTTT

clone size: few
D gene: TRBD2
J gene: TRBJ2-7
V gene: TRBV7-2
CDR3 protein: CASSLASGREHEQYF
CDR3 DNA: TGTGCCAGCAGCTTAGCCAGCGGGAGGGAACACGAGCAGTACTTC

clone size: -
D gene: TRBD1
J gene: TRBJ2-1
V gene: TRBV9
CDR3 protein: CASSGDRIYSYNEQFF
CDR3 DNA: TGTGCCAGCAGCGGGGACAGGATTTACTCCTACAATGAGCAGTTCTTC

clone size: few
D gene: -
J gene: TRBJ2-1
V gene: TRBV6-5
CDR3 protein: CASSYARDPAYNEQFF
CDR3 DNA: TGTGCCAGCAGTTACGCCAGAGACCCAGCTTACAATGAGCAGTTCTTC

clone size: few
D gene: -
J gene: TRBJ1-3
V gene: TRBV12-3/TRBV12-4
CDR3 protein: CASSPVAAGTIYF
CDR3 DNA: TGTGCCAGCAGTCCGGTGGCGGCGGGCACCATATATTTT

clone size: few
D gene: TRBD1
J gene: TRBJ1-1
V gene: TRBV12-3/TRBV12-4
CDR3 protein: CASSYDRDDTEAFF
CDR3 DNA: TGTGCCAGCAGTTACGACAGGGACGACACTGAAGCTTTCTTT

clone size: many
D gene: -
J gene: TRBJ1-2
V gene: TRBV4-2
CDR3 protein: CASSQEGGTPNYGYTF
CDR3 DNA: TGTGCCAGCAGCCAAGAAGGTGGAACGCCTAACTATGGCTACACCTTC

clone size: -
D gene: -
J gene: TRBJ1-2
V gene: TRBV20-1
CDR3 protein: CSAPPRGYGYTF
CDR3 DNA: TGCAGTGCCCCCCCCCGGGGCTATGGCTACACCTTC

clone size: few
D gene: -
J gene: TRBJ1-5
V gene: TRBV15
CDR3 protein: CATDLAYSNQPQHF
CDR3 DNA: TGTGCCACCGACCTAGCTTATAGCAATCAGCCCCAGCATTTT

clone size: few
D gene: TRBD1
J gene: TRBJ1-2
V gene: TRBV20-1
CDR3 protein: CSARPPGTGGDYGYTF
CDR3 DNA: TGCAGTGCTAGACCTCCTGGGACAGGGGGCGACTATGGCTACACCTTC

clone size: -
D gene: -
J gene: TRBJ1-1
V gene: TRBV12-3/TRBV12-4
CDR3 protein: CASKGRLNTEAFF
CDR3 DNA: TGTGCCAGTAAGGGACGGTTGAACACTGAAGCTTTCTTT

clone size: -
D gene: TRBD1
J gene: TRBJ1-5
V gene: TRBV4-1
CDR3 protein: CASSQPTGAQHF
CDR3 DNA: TGCGCCAGCAGCCAACCGACAGGGGCTCAGCATTTT

clone size: few
D gene: -
J gene: TRBJ1-3
V gene: TRBV9
CDR3 protein: CASSGGPRVDTIYF
CDR3 DNA: TGTGCCAGCAGCGGAGGGCCCAGGGTTGACACCATATATTTT

clone size: few
D gene: TRBD1
J gene: TRBJ1-5
V gene: TRBV11-2
CDR3 protein: CASSLDGQGRNQPQHF
CDR3 DNA: TGTGCCAGCAGCTTAGACGGACAGGGGCGCAATCAGCCCCAGCATTTT

clone size: -
D gene: TRBD2
J gene: TRBJ2-1
V gene: TRBV28
CDR3 protein: CASGRDYRVYNEQFF
CDR3 DNA: TGTGCCAGCGGGCGGGACTACCGAGTCTACAATGAGCAGTTCTTC

clone size: -
D gene: -
J gene: TRBJ1-2
V gene: TRBV2
CDR3 protein: CASKLLGGYTF
CDR3 DNA: TGTGCCAGCAAATTACTGGGGGGCTACACCTTC

clone size: -
D gene: -
J gene: TRBJ2-2
V gene: TRBV7-1
CDR3 protein: CASSSPRTGELFF
CDR3 DNA: TGTGCCAGCAGCTCGCCTAGAACCGGGGAGCTGTTTTTT

clone size: -
D gene: TRBD2
J gene: TRBJ2-3
V gene: TRBV28
CDR3 protein: CASSGTGGNYTDTQYF
CDR3 DNA: TGTGCCAGCAGCGGTACCGGGGGGAACTACACAGATACGCAGTATTTT

clone size: few
D gene: -
J gene: TRBJ2-5
V gene: TRBV30
CDR3 protein: CAWSVYGSRETQYF
CDR3 DNA: TGTGCCTGGAGTGTATACGGGAGCAGGGAGACCCAGTACTTC

clone size: many
D gene: -
J gene: TRBJ2-2
V gene: TRBV4-2
CDR3 protein: CASSREGVSNTGELFF
CDR3 DNA: TGTGCCAGCAGCCGCGAAGGAGTTTCCAACACCGGGGAGCTGTTTTTT

clone size: -
D gene: -
J gene: TRBJ2-5
V gene: TRBV6-1
CDR3 protein: CASRLGAHQETQYF
CDR3 DNA: TGTGCCAGCAGGCTGGGGGCGCACCAAGAGACCCAGTACTTC

clone size: once
D gene: -
J gene: TRBJ2-3
V gene: TRBV28
CDR3 protein: CASSLTGRSTDTQYF
CDR3 DNA: TGTGCCAGCAGTCTAACAGGGAGGTCAACAGATACGCAGTATTTT